One sample yielded the 6 T cell receptor beta chains listed below, sequenced in a study of T cell responses to AZD1222 COVID-19 vaccine. Assay used: immunoSEQ multiplex PCR; TCRdb lists only in-frame clones, some missing. Of about 120,000 clones listed, 70% to 90% were seen once; the top ten hold about 2.4%. The specimen was peripheral blood, collected on day 0 of AZD1222 vaccination. These receptor sequences come from an adult in good health.

The chain is built from TRBV6-1 and TRBJ2-2; D may be TRBD2 (8 bases). This CDR3 has 15 residues. V was trimmed by 0 bases and J by 8 bases, leaving 13 bases between them. The V gene's germline CDR1 is MNHNS and CDR2 SASEGT. CDR3 loop: CASSEASGTVGELFF. DNA of the CDR3: TGTGCCAGCAGTGAAGCTAGCGGGACAGTGGGGGAGCTGTTTTTT.

The chain couples TRBV5-1 to TRBJ1-1; D is unresolved. There are 13 residues in the CDR3. CDR1 and CDR2 from the germline V gene are SGHRS and YFSETQ. V was trimmed by 4 bases and J by 6 bases, leaving 13 bases between them. The CDR3 nucleotides read TGCGCCAGCAGCGCAGGAATTCCCGCTGAAGCTTTCTTT. Translation: CASSAGIPAEAFF.

The V and J genes are TRBV24-1 and TRBJ1-5; no reliable D call. V gave up 9 bases and J gave up 4 bases, with 15 bases separating them. This CDR3 is built from 14 residues. Per the germline V gene, CDR1 is KGHDR and CDR2 is SFDVKD. For the CDR3, the DNA is TGTGCCACCGCGGACGCGTCTGTGAATCAGCCCCAGCATTTT. Protein: CATADASVNQPQHF.

The chain links TRBV10-2 to TRBJ1-4, with 8 bases lining up with TRBD1. V was pared by 7 bases and J by 7 bases, with 8 bases of the junction left unmatched. This CDR3 region has 14 residues. Germline values: CDR1 WSHSY, CDR2 SAAADI. CDR3 amino acids: CASNRGQGSEKLFF. The CDR3 DNA reads TGCGCCAGCAACCGAGGACAGGGTAGTGAAAAACTGTTTTTT.

This sequence joins TRBV7-9 and TRBJ2-5; 10 nucleotides align to TRBD2. Germline values: CDR1 SEHNR, CDR2 FQNEAQ (reference sequence). The V segment lost 8 bases and the J segment 4 bases; nucleotides outside the gene matches: 10. CDR3 length equals 15 residues. CDR3: CASQKREGRSETQYF. The CDR3 region has the DNA TGTGCCAGCCAGAAGCGGGAGGGCCGGTCAGAGACCCAGTACTTC.

The chain links TRBV28 to TRBJ2-6, with D hard to call. The germline V gene has CDR1 MDHEN and CDR2 SYDVKM. Trimming left V 11 bases short and J 4 bases short, with 12 bases between. The length of the CDR3 is 13 residues. As DNA, the CDR3 is TGTGCCTCCCACTTGGGGGGGGCCAACGTCCTGACTTTC. It encodes CASHLGGANVLTF.